The text below deals with one T cell receptor (beta chain). Antigen unknown. With no exception, relapse followed autologous stem cell transplantation in all patients, and brentuximab vedotin exposure varied. Classification of best responses gave complete response, partial response or progressive disease. Deletions cut 3 bases from V and 6 bases from J, with 12 bases between. In germline, CDR1 is SGDLS, CDR2 YYNGEE. This CDR3 spans 14 amino acids. Sequencing used immunoSEQ multiplex PCR; TCRdb keeps in-frame clones, though not all of them. The sample shows more than 40,000 clones, 88% of them seen only once. This record belongs to a study of PD-1 blockade in classical Hodgkin lymphoma. Study outcomes and limitations: Complete responders' diversity at baseline resembled that of newly diagnosed patients. CD4+ TCR diversity rose significantly by C4D1, and CD8+ TCR diversity did not.

The clonotype comes from a human donor with classical Hodgkin lymphoma. The chain employs TRBV9 and TRBJ2-2, with D unclear. The sample was peripheral blood mononuclear cells (PBMCs), taken at baseline. This CDR3 reads CASSALRVPGELFF. The DNA of the CDR3 is TGTGCCAGCAGCGCCCTTAGAGTTCCCGGGGAGCTGTTTTTT.